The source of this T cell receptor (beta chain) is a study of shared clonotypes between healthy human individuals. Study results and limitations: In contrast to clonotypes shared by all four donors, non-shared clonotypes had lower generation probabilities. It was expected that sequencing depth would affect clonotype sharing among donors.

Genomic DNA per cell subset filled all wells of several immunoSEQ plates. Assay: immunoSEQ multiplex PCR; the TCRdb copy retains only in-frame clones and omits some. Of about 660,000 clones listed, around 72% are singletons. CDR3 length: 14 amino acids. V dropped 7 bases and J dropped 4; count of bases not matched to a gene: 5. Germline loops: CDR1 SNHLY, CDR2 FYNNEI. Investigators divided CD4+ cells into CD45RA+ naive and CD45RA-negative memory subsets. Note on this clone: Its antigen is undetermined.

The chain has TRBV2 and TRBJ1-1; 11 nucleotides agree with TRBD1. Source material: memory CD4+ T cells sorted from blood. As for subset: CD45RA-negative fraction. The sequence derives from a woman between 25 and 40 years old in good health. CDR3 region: CASKGQGVATEAFF. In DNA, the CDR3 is TGTGCCAGCAAGGGACAGGGGGTTGCCACTGAAGCTTTCTTT.